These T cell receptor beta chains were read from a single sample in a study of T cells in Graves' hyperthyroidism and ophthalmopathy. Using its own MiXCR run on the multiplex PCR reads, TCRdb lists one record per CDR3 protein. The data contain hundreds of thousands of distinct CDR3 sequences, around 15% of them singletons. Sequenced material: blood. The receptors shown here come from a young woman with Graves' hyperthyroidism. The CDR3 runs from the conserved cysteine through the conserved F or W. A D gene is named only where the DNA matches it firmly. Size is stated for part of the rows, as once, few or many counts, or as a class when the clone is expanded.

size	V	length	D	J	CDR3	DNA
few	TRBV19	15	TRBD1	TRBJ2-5	CASSGTGSLQETQYF	TGTGCCAGTAGTGGGACAGGGAGTTTACAAGAGACCCAGTACTTC
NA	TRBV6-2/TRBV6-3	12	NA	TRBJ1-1	CASSYDSAEAFF	TGTGCCAGCAGTTACGATAGCGCTGAAGCTTTCTTT
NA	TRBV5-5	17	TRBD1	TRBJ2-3	CASSRPSGTGYSDTQYF	TGTGCCAGCAGTCGACCTTCCGGGACAGGGTATTCGGATACGCAGTATTTT
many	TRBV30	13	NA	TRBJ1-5	CACSTGSNQPQHF	TGTGCCTGTTCTACAGGGAGCAATCAGCCCCAGCATTTT
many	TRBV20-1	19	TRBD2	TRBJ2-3	CSASPVGLAGVGGTDTQYF	TGCAGTGCTAGCCCGGTGGGGCTAGCGGGAGTTGGGGGCACAGATACGCAGTATTTT
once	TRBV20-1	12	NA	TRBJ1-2	CSANGGRGGCTF	TGCAGTGCTAACGGGGGGCGCGGCGGCTGCACCTTC
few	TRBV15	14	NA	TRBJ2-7	CATSQRGYTYEQYF	TGTGCCACCTCCCAGAGAGGATATACCTACGAGCAGTACTTC
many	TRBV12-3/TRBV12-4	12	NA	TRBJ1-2	CASSLTGDGYTF	TGTGCCAGCAGTTTGACAGGCGATGGCTACACCTTC
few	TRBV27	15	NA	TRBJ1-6	CASSIRQALNSPLHF	TGTGCCAGCAGTATAAGACAGGCGCTGAATTCACCCCTCCACTTT
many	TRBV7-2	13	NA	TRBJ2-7	CASRGESSYEQYF	TGTGCCAGTCGTGGGGAGTCCTCCTACGAGCAGTACTTC
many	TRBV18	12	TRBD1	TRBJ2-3	CASSPSDRTQYF	TGTGCCAGCTCACCTTCGGACAGGACGCAGTATTTT
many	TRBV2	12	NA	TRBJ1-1	CASSEVGTEAFF	TGTGCCAGCAGTGAGGTAGGGACTGAAGCTTTCTTT
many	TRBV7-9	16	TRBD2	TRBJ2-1	CASSLNGGRAQNEQFF	TGTGCCAGCAGCTTAAACGGCGGGAGGGCCCAGAATGAGCAGTTCTTC
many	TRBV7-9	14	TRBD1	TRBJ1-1	CASSGQVANTEAFF	TGTGCCAGCAGCGGACAGGTCGCGAACACTGAAGCTTTCTTT
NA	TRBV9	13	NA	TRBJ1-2	CASSAQWGHGYTF	TGTGCCAGCAGCGCCCAATGGGGACATGGCTACACCTTC
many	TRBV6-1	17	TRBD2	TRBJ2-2	CASSYVGLAGRPGELFF	TGTGCCAGCAGTTACGTGGGACTAGCGGGACGACCCGGGGAGCTGTTTTTT
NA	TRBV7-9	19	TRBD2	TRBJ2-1	CASSSGLAGEPLEYNEQFF	TGTGCCAGCAGCTCCGGACTAGCGGGAGAACCCCTCGAATACAATGAGCAGTTCTTC
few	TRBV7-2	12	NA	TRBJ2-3	CASSLHGIGEYF	TGTGCCAGCAGCTTACACGGAATTGGGGAGTATTTT
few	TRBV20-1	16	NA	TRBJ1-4	CSARALRQGVGEKLFF	TGCAGTGCTAGAGCTCTTCGACAAGGGGTAGGGGAAAAACTGTTTTTT
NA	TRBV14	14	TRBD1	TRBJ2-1	CASSDWDRDNEQFF	TGTGCCAGCAGTGACTGGGACAGGGACAATGAGCAGTTCTTC
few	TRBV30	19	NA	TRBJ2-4	CAWSASIMRRRLAKNIQYF	TGTGCCTGGAGTGCCTCCATTATGCGGCGGAGACTAGCCAAAAACATTCAGTACTTC
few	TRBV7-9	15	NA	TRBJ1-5	CASSLGLRPNQPQHF	TGTGCCAGCAGTCTGGGACTGCGGCCTAATCAGCCCCAGCATTTT
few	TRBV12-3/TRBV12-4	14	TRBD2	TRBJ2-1	CASRRTSVPNEQFF	TGTGCCAGCAGACGGACTAGCGTCCCCAATGAGCAGTTCTTC
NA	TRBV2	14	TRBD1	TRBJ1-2	CASSENRGLDGYTF	TGTGCCAGCAGTGAAAACAGGGGGCTTGATGGCTACACCTTC
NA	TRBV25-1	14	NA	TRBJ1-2	CASSEPGLYYGYTF	TGTGCCAGCAGTGAACCGGGTCTTTACTATGGCTACACCTTC
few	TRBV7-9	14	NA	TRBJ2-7	CASSRGLGGYEQYF	TGTGCCAGCAGCCGTGGACTCGGCGGATACGAGCAGTACTTC
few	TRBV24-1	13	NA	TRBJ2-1	CATVGDSYNEQFF	TGTGCCACCGTGGGGGATTCCTACAATGAGCAGTTCTTC
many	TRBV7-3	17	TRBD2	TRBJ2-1	CASSLNGGAGAYNEQFF	TGTGCCAGCAGCTTAAACGGGGGGGCCGGGGCCTACAATGAGCAGTTCTTC
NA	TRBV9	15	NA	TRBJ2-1	CASSVGAGQPNEQFF	TGTGCCAGCAGCGTAGGCGCTGGACAGCCCAATGAGCAGTTCTTC
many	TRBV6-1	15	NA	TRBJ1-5	CASGPQGYSNQPQHF	TGTGCCAGCGGACCCCAGGGCTATAGCAATCAGCCCCAGCATTTT
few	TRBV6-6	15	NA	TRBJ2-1	CASSYSTAGGYEQFF	TGTGCCAGCAGTTACTCGACCGCGGGTGGCTATGAGCAGTTCTTC
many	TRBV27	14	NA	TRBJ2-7	CASSPGMTGREQYF	TGTGCCAGCAGTCCCGGGATGACCGGCCGCGAGCAGTACTTC